The sequence of this T cell receptor (beta chain) was determined in a study of blood T cells in healthy people across ages. The amount of total RNA extracted per sample was at least 5 micrograms. A second roughly 7 to 12 cycle PCR used barcoded and J-beta primers. TCRdb passed the 5' RACE reads through MiXCR, listing each CDR3 protein once. The repertoire holds 650,000 to 800,000 distinct CDR3 sequences, with 44% as singletons. CDR1 is DFQATT, CDR2 SNEGSKA, per germline (reference sequence). Trimming at V came to 2 bases and at J to 8 bases, leaving 5 bases not matched to a gene. The CDR3 totals 14 residues.

The sequence was obtained from a man in his sixties in good health. The sequencing input was blood. This rearrangement joins TRBV20-1 to TRBJ1-6, with 8 positions matching TRBD1. The CDR3 DNA follows: TGCAGTGCTAGATTGGACAGGGCATATTCACCCCTCCACTTT. Translating it yields CSARLDRAYSPLHF.